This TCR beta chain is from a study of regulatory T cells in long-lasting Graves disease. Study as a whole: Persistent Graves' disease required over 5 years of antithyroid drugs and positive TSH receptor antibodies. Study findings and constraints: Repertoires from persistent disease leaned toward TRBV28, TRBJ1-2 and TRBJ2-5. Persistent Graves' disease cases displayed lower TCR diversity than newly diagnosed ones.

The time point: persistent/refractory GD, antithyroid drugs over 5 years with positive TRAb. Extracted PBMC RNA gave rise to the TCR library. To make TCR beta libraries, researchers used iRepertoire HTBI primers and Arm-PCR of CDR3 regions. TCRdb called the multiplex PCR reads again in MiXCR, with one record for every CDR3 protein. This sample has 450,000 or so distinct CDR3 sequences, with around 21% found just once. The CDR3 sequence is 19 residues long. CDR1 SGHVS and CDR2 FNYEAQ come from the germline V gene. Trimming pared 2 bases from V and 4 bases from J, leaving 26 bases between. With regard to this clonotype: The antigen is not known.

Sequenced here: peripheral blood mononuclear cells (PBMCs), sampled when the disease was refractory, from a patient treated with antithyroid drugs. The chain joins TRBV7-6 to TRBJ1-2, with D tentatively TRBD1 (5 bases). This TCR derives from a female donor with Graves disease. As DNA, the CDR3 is TGTGCCAGCAGCTTAACCATGACTCCCGTCGGGACGGGGATCTATGGCTACACCTTC. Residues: CASSLTMTPVGTGIYGYTF. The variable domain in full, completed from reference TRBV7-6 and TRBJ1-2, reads GAGVSQSPRYKVTKRGQDVALRCDPISGHVSLYWYRQALGQGPEFLTYFNYEAQQDKSGLPNDRFSAERPEGSISTLTIQRTEQRDSAMYRCASSLTMTPVGTGIYGYTFGSGTRLTVV.